This paragraph reports one T cell receptor beta chain. Its target is unknown. Profiling relied on immunoSEQ multiplex PCR, and the TCRdb table lists in-frame clones only, not all of them. The sample consists of some 130,000 clones, roughly 90% of them appearing once. This specimen comes from a study of cytomegalovirus exposure and HLA in healthy donors. Study results and limitations: The classifier was said to identify cytomegalovirus status with high specificity and sensitivity. In the 120 or so validation repertoires, 85% to 95% of cluster scores exceeded 0, per a later analysis.

The donors were part of the roughly 130-subject validation cohort, which stood apart from the roughly 670-subject first cohort. The CDR3 has 15 residues. The germline CDR1 and CDR2 sequences are SGHRS and YFSETQ. Trimming removed 7 bases from V and 2 bases from J, with 18 bases in between. The chain joins TRBV5-1 to TRBJ1-1; tentative D call: TRBD1 (6 bases). The sequenced sample consisted of PBMCs. The sequence was collected from a man aged 25-45 years in good health and CMV-seronegative. CDR3 bases: TGCGCCAGCGGACCATCACCGGGACACAACACTGAAGCTTTCTTT. Translating it yields CASGPSPGHNTEAFF.